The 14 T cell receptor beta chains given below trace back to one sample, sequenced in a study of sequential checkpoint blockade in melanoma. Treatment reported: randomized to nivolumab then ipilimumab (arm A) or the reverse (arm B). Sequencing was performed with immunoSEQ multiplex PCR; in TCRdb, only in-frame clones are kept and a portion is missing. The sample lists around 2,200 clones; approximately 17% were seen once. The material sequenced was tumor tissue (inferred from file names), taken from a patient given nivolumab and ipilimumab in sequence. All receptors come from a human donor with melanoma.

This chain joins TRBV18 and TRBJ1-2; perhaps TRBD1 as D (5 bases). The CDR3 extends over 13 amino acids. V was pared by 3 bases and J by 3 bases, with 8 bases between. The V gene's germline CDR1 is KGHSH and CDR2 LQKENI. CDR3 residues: CASSPGRDYGYTF. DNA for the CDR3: TGTGCCAGCTCACCTGGCAGGGACTATGGCTACACCTTC.

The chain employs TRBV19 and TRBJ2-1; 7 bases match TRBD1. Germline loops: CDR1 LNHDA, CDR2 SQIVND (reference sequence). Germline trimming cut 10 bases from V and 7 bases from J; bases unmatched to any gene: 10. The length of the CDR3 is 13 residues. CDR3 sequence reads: CATSGQGVNEQFF. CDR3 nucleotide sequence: TGTGCCACTTCCGGGCAGGGGGTAAATGAGCAGTTCTTC.

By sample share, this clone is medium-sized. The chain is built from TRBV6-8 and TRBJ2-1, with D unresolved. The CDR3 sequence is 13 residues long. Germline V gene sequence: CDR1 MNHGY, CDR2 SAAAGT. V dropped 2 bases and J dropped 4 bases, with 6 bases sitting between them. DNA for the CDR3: TGTGCCAGCAGTTACGACACTTACAATGAGCAGTTCTTC. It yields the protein CASSYDTYNEQFF.

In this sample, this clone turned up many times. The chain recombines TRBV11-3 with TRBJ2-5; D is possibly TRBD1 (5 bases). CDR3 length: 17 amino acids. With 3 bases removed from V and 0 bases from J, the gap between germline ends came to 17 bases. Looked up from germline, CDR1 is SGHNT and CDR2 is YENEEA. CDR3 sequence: CASSLVGQGTYQETQYF. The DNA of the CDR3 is TGTGCCAGCAGCTTGGTCGGGCAGGGAACGTACCAAGAGACCCAGTACTTC.

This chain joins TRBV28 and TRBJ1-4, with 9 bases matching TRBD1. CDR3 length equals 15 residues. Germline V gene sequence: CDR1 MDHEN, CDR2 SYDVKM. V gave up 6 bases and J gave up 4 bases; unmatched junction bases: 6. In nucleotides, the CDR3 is TGTGCCAGCAGCCAAACAGGGGGCCATAATGAAAAACTGTTTTTT. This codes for CASSQTGGHNEKLFF.

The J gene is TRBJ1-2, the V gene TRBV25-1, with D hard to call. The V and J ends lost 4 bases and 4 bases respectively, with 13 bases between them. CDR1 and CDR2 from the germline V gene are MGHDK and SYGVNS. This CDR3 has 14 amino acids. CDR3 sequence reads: CASSVGPSGYGYTF. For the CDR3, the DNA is TGTGCCAGCAGTGTAGGACCCTCGGGCTATGGCTACACCTTC.

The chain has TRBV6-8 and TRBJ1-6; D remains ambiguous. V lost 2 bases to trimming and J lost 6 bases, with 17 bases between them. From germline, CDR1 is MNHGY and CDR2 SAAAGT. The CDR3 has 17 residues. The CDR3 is CASSYPTLGAGNSPLHF. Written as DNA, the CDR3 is TGTGCCAGCAGTTACCCCACCCTTGGCGCCGGTAATTCACCCCTCCACTTT.

CDR3 sequence reads: CASSRGQVDTDTQYF. CDR3 DNA: TGTGCCAGCAGTCGAGGACAGGTCGACACAGATACGCAGTATTTT. J is TRBJ2-3 and V is TRBV28, with 7 bases fitting TRBD1. Trimming at V came to 5 bases and at J to 2 bases, leaving 7 bases not matched to a gene. Germline CDR1 and CDR2: MDHEN and SYDVKM. The CDR3 length is 15 residues. Complete variable domain (other parts from reference TRBV28 and TRBJ2-3): DVKVTQSSRYLVKRTGEKVFLECVQDMDHENMFWYRQDPGLGLRLIYFSYDVKMKEKGDIPEGYSVSREKKERFSLILESASTNQTSMYLCASSRGQVDTDTQYFGPGTRLTVL.

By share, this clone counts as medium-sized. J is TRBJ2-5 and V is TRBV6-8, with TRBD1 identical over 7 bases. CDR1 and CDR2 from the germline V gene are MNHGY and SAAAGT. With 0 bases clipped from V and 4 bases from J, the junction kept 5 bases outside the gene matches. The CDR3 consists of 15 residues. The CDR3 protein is CASSYSPDRAETQYF. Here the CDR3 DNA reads TGTGCCAGCAGTTACTCCCCTGACAGGGCAGAGACCCAGTACTTC.

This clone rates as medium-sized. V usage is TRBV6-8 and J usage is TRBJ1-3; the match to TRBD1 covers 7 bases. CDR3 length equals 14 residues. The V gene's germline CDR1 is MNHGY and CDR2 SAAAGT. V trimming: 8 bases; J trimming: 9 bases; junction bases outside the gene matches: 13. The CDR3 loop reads CASSSDRALVTIYF. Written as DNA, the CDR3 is TGTGCCAGCTCATCTGACAGGGCCTTGGTCACCATATATTTT.

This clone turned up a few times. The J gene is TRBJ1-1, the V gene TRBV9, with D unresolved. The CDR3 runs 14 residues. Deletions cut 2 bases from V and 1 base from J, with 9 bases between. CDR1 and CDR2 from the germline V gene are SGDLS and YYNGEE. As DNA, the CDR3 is TGTGCCAGCAGCGTGGGCATTTCGAACACTGAAGCTTTCTTT. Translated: CASSVGISNTEAFF.

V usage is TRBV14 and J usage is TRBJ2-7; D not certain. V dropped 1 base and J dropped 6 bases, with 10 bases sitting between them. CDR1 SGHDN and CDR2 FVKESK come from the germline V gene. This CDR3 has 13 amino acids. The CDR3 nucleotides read TGTGCCAGCAGCCAAGTGAACTGGGGCGAGCAGTACTTC. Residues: CASSQVNWGEQYF.

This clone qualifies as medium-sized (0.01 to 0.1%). The CDR3 here is CASSPTIFSGNTIYF. Here the CDR3 DNA reads TGTGCCAGCAGCCCCACAATATTCTCTGGAAACACCATATATTTT. This sequence joins TRBV11-3 and TRBJ1-3; no definite D call. Trimming took 5 bases from V and 0 from J, leaving 11 bases between them. This CDR3 is built from 15 residues. The germline CDR1 and CDR2 sequences are SGHNT and YENEEA.

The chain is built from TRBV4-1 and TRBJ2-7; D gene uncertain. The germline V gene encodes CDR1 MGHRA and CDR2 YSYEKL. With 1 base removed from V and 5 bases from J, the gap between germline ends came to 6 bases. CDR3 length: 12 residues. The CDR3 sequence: CASSQVGDEQYF. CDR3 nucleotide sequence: TGCGCCAGCAGCCAAGTTGGAGACGAGCAGTACTTC.